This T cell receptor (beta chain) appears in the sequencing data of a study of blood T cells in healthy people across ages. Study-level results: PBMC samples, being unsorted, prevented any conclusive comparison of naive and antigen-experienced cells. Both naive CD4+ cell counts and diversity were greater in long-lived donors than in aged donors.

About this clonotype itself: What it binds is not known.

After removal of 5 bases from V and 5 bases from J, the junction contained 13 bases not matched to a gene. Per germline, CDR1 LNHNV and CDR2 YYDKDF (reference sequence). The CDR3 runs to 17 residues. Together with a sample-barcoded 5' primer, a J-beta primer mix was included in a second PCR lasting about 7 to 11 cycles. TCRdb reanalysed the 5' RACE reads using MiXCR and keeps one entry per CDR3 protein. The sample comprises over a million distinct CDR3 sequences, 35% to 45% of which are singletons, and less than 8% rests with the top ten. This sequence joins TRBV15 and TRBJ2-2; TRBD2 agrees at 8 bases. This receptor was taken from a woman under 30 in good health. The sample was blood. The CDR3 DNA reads TGTGCCACCAGCTCCACGCGGGAGGATCGAAGGACCGGGGAGCTGTTTTTT. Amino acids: CATSSTREDRRTGELFF.